The present T cell receptor beta chain was sequenced within a study of blood T cell repertoires in COVID-19. Study at large: The origin of the acute and convalescent COVID-19 samples was the United States, Italy and Spain. The analysed material was cDNA or gDNA that came from T cells, B-cell-depleted T cells, or PBMCs.

Enrolment of Seattle patients took place during active infection, and they were followed longitudinally. The CDR3 runs 14 residues. Germline V gives CDR1 SEHNR, CDR2 FQNEAQ (reference sequence). The germline V and J ends were trimmed by 5 bases and 7 bases, with 14 bases remaining between them. Original analysis: Nucleated cell number was recorded as an estimate derived from reference gene primer amplification. The repertoire was sequenced with immunoSEQ multiplex PCR; TCRdb's copy has only in-frame clones and lacks some. V and J calls and clone size are those listed in that table; D and trimming were worked out from the DNA. Of about 300,000 clones listed, about four fifths are singletons.

The sample was peripheral blood. The clonotype originates from a human donor with COVID-19, enrolled during active disease. The donor label of this sample is uncertain. The chain employs TRBV7-9 and TRBJ1-4, with D perhaps matching TRBD1 (6 bases). The CDR3 bases are TGTGCCAGCAGCACCCAGGGGCTGGGTGAAAAACTGTTTTTT. It encodes CASSTQGLGEKLFF.